A single sample is the source of the 30 T cell receptor beta chains below, sequenced in a study of T-cell reconstitution after alpha-beta-depleted transplantation in children. The TCRbeta library was prepared with unique molecular identifiers. Using its own MiXCR run on the PCR reads, TCRdb lists one record per CDR3 protein. The repertoire holds about 610,000 distinct CDR3 sequences, with roughly a tenth as singletons. The sample here was PBMCs from the stem cell graft donor, taken from the stem cell graft. The receptors originated from a human donor who donated a stem cell graft to a child with acute myeloid leukemia.

This clonotype was detected only a few times. The chain carries TRBV6-2 or TRBV6-3 and TRBJ1-1; 9 positions agree with TRBD1. Germline V CDR1 and CDR2: MNHEY, SVGEGT. The junction had 5 bases not matched to a gene; V was cut back by 0 bases and J by 0 bases. This CDR3 is built from 17 residues. CDR3 sequence: CASSYSEGQGMNTEAFF. CDR3 coding DNA: TGTGCCAGCAGTTACTCAGAAGGACAGGGGATGAACACTGAAGCTTTCTTT.

V usage is TRBV28 and J usage is TRBJ2-4; D unclear. The CDR3 is 16 residues long. Germline CDR1 MDHEN, CDR2 SYDVKM. V dropped 8 bases and J dropped 0 bases, with 17 bases sitting between them. The CDR3 protein is CASGIQTTIAKNIQYF. The CDR3 nucleotides read TGTGCCAGCGGCATTCAGACAACTATAGCCAAAAACATTCAGTACTTC.

About this clonotype itself: No conserved phenylalanine or tryptophan ends this CDR3, so it is likely a read error. The chain carries TRBV18 and TRBJ1-1, with TRBD1 identical over 11 bases. The CDR3 sequence is 14 residues long. After removal of 4 bases from V and 4 bases from J, the junction contained 2 bases not matched to a gene. CDR1 and CDR2 from the germline V gene are KGHSH and LQKENI. The CDR3 here is CASSLGTGGTEAFS. CDR3 sequence (DNA): TGTGCCAGCTCACTCGGGACAGGGGGCACTGAAGCTTTCTCT.

The table lists this clonotype with many counts. V is TRBV29-1 and J is TRBJ2-5; the D gene is possibly TRBD2 (5 bases). CDR3 length: 13 amino acids. Trimming stripped 1 base from V and 0 bases from J, with 6 bases between. Germline CDR1 and CDR2: SQVTM and ANQGSEA. In DNA, the CDR3 is TGCAGCGTTGAAGGGACTCACCAAGAGACCCAGTACTTC. Amino acids: CSVEGTHQETQYF.

The chain uses TRBV29-1 and TRBJ2-7; tentatively, D is TRBD1 (5 bases). The ends were cut back, 3 bases at V and 5 bases at J, with 11 bases in the middle. The germline gives CDR1 SQVTM, CDR2 ANQGSEA. CDR3 size: 12 residues. In DNA, the CDR3 is TGCAGCGTTGAGGGCAGGGTCGACGAGCAGTACTTC. It yields the protein CSVEGRVDEQYF.

This clonotype was seen a handful of times. The rearrangement uses TRBV20-1 and TRBJ2-1, with 15 bases matching TRBD2. The CDR3 totals 15 residues. Trimming removed 5 bases from V and 9 bases from J; junction bases left unmatched: 8. Germline lookup yields CDR1 DFQATT and CDR2 SNEGSKA (reference sequence). The CDR3 nucleotides are TGCAGTGCTCTCGTCAGGACTAGCGGGAGGGGTGAGCAGTTCTTC. Protein product: CSALVRTSGRGEQFF.

The chain uses TRBV13 and TRBJ2-1; a possible D gene is TRBD1 (6 bases). This CDR3 comprises 16 residues. Germline V lookup: CDR1 PRHDT, CDR2 FYEKMQ (reference sequence). Trimming removed 3 bases from V and 4 bases from J, with 16 bases in between. The CDR3 DNA sequence: TGTGCCAGCAGCTTTCGAGGCAGGGGATTATACAATGAGCAGTTCTTC. The encoded protein is CASSFRGRGLYNEQFF.

This clonotype was counted at least ten times. The rearrangement uses TRBV9 and TRBJ2-5; 8 bases line up with TRBD2. The CDR3 length is 14 residues. Germline V CDR1 and CDR2: SGDLS, YYNGEE. The V segment lost 4 bases and the J segment 2 bases; nucleotides outside the gene matches: 4. The DNA for the CDR3 is TGTGCCAGCAGCATAGCGGGGCTACAAGAGACCCAGTACTTC. The encoded protein is CASSIAGLQETQYF. Complete variable domain (other parts from reference TRBV9 and TRBJ2-5): DSGVTQTPKHLITATGQRVTLRCSPRSGDLSVYWYQQSLDQGLQFLIQYYNGEERAKGNILERFSAQQFPDLHSELNLSSLELGDSALYFCASSIAGLQETQYFGPGTRLLVL.

This clonotype was seen more than once but under ten times. The V call is TRBV5-1, the J call TRBJ2-5, with 7 bases identical to TRBD2. The CDR3 covers 16 residues. Germline assignment: CDR1 SGHRS and CDR2 YFSETQ. Losses at the gene ends were 4 bases for V and 5 bases for J; bases not matched to a gene: 14. The CDR3 is CASSPSLREYRETQYF. CDR3 nucleotide sequence: TGCGCCAGCAGCCCCTCCTTGCGGGAGTATCGGGAGACCCAGTACTTC.

This clonotype was counted between two and nine times. The chain links TRBV29-1 to TRBJ2-5; the D gene could be TRBD1 or TRBD2 (6 bases each). V lost 3 bases, J lost 5 bases, and 10 bases lay in between. Germline-derived CDR1 and CDR2 are SQVTM and ANQGSEA. The CDR3 length is 12 residues. The CDR3 loop reads CSVDKGGETQYF. Written as DNA, the CDR3 is TGCAGCGTTGATAAGGGGGGTGAGACCCAGTACTTC.

The sample holds many counts of this clonotype. The chain links TRBV27 to TRBJ2-2; D is possibly TRBD2 (6 bases). V dropped 6 bases and J dropped 8 bases, with 22 bases sitting between them. CDR1 is MNHEY, CDR2 SMNVEV, per germline (reference sequence). This CDR3 has 16 residues. CDR3 nucleotides: TGTGCCAGCAGAATGACTAGTGAGGGACCGTATGGGGAGCTGTTTTTT. Translated: CASRMTSEGPYGELFF.

The chain joins TRBV24-1 to TRBJ2-2, with unresolved D. Germline V CDR1 and CDR2: KGHDR, SFDVKD. This CDR3 region has 13 residues. Deletions cut 0 bases from V and 7 bases from J, with 5 bases between. For the CDR3, the DNA is TGTGCCACCAGTGATTTGGGAATCGGGGAGCTGTTTTTT. It encodes CATSDLGIGELFF.

This clonotype came up a few times. The chain is built from TRBV12-3 or TRBV12-4 and TRBJ2-5; 9 bases are a match to TRBD1. V trimming: 5 bases; J trimming: 4 bases; junction bases outside the gene matches: 8. The CDR3 totals 15 residues. In DNA form, the CDR3 reads TGTGCCAGCAGTCTTGGGACAGGGATAAGAGAGACCCAGTACTTC. Encoded protein: CASSLGTGIRETQYF.

This clonotype appeared a few times. The V call is TRBV25-1, the J call TRBJ2-1, with D unresolved. The CDR3 is 13 amino acids. The germline V and J ends were trimmed by 3 bases and 5 bases, with 8 bases remaining between them. Germline CDR1 and CDR2: MGHDK and SYGVNS. As DNA, the CDR3 is TGTGCCAGCAGTGATCCGGGTAACAATGAGCAGTTCTTC. It specifies CASSDPGNNEQFF.

The sample holds a few counts of this clonotype. For the CDR3, the DNA is TGCGCCAGCAGGTTCGGAGCCAGGACTAGCGGGCACGAGCAGTACTTC. This translates into CASRFGARTSGHEQYF. This chain links TRBV5-1 with TRBJ2-7; 11 bases fit TRBD2. Germline values: CDR1 SGHRS, CDR2 YFSETQ. After removal of 5 bases from V and 5 bases from J, the junction contained 12 bases not matched to a gene. The CDR3 has 16 residues.

CDR3 residues: CSVVAVQGSSTDTQYF. Written as DNA, the CDR3 is TGCAGCGTTGTAGCGGTACAGGGATCTAGCACAGATACGCAGTATTTT. The gene calls are TRBV29-1 and TRBJ2-3; D could derive from TRBD1 or TRBD2 (6 bases each). CDR3 length: 16 amino acids. CDR1 SQVTM and CDR2 ANQGSEA come from the germline V gene. V dropped 4 bases and J dropped 0 bases, with 17 bases sitting between them.

This chain uses TRBV5-1 with TRBJ2-1, with 7 bases aligning to TRBD1. The CDR3 is 15 amino acids. V dropped 0 bases and J dropped 6; count of bases not matched to a gene: 6. The V gene's germline CDR1 is SGHRS and CDR2 YFSETQ. In DNA, the CDR3 is TGCGCCAGCAGCTTGGGACAGGGAATCCCCAATGAGCAGTTCTTC. The encoded protein is CASSLGQGIPNEQFF.

At least ten counts were recorded for this clonotype. The chain has TRBV27 and TRBJ2-1; the match to TRBD1 covers 7 bases. The V and J ends lost 6 bases and 5 bases, in that order; junction bases with no gene match: 13. Germline CDR1 MNHEY, CDR2 SMNVEV (reference sequence). This CDR3 contains 16 residues. The CDR3 region is CASSLDRVIAHNEQFF. The CDR3 nucleotides are TGTGCCAGCAGCCTAGACAGGGTCATAGCCCACAATGAGCAGTTCTTC.

The table lists this clonotype with many counts. The rearrangement uses TRBV27 and TRBJ2-1; weak D call: TRBD1 (5 bases). With 3 bases removed from V and 0 bases from J, the gap between germline ends came to 15 bases. The germline V gene has CDR1 MNHEY and CDR2 SMNVEV (reference sequence). This CDR3 spans 17 amino acids. CDR3 sequence (DNA): TGTGCCAGCAGTTTTAGGCCAGGACAAAGCTCCTACAATGAGCAGTTCTTC. Protein product: CASSFRPGQSSYNEQFF.

This clonotype was seen a few times. The rearrangement uses TRBV25-1 and TRBJ1-2; the D is unclear. The germline gives CDR1 MGHDK, CDR2 SYGVNS. The CDR3 runs to 16 residues. Trimming pared 2 bases from V and 4 bases from J, leaving 17 bases between. Written as DNA, the CDR3 is TGTGCCAGCAGTGAAGGAATGGACGGACTACTCTATGGCTACACCTTC. Translation: CASSEGMDGLLYGYTF.

At least ten counts were recorded for this clonotype. V and J are TRBV4-3 and TRBJ2-3; D may be TRBD1 or TRBD2 (5 bases each). Per the germline V gene, CDR1 is LGHNA and CDR2 is YSLEER. This CDR3 comprises 16 residues. V lost 3 bases and J 3 bases, leaving 16 bases between the germline ends. CDR3 sequence (DNA): TGCGCCAGCAGCCACCAGACAGTTCGAGGGACAGATACGCAGTATTTT. Its protein product is CASSHQTVRGTDTQYF.

This chain links TRBV4-3 with TRBJ2-7; TRBD1 is a possible D gene (5 bases). The germline CDR1 and CDR2 sequences are LGHNA and YSLEER. CDR3 size: 15 residues. The ends were cut back, 0 bases at V and 6 bases at J, with 15 bases in the middle. The CDR3 loop is CASSQDILQGSEQYF. Written as DNA, the CDR3 is TGCGCCAGCAGCCAAGATATTTTGCAGGGAAGCGAGCAGTACTTC.

At least ten counts were recorded for this clonotype. The chain is built from TRBV24-1 and TRBJ2-1; 11 bases match TRBD2. Germline CDR1 and CDR2: KGHDR and SFDVKD. The V and J ends lost 9 bases and 6 bases, in that order; junction bases with no gene match: 3. The CDR3 is 13 amino acids. This chain's CDR3 is CATQGTSGNEQFF. CDR3 coding DNA: TGTGCCACCCAAGGGACTAGCGGCAATGAGCAGTTCTTC.

This clonotype was observed many times. The chain recombines TRBV7-8 with TRBJ1-4, with D unresolved. CDR1 SGHVS and CDR2 FQNEAQ come from the germline V gene. Trimming cost V 0 bases and J 4 bases, with 6 bases left between them. The CDR3 is 14 amino acids. This CDR3 reads CASSLAGYNEKLFF. The DNA of the CDR3 is TGTGCCAGCAGCTTAGCGGGTTATAATGAAAAACTGTTTTTT.

The genes are TRBV16 and TRBJ2-2; D is ambiguous. V was cut by 4 bases and J by 0 bases, with 12 bases left in between. This CDR3 contains 16 residues. The germline CDR1 and CDR2 sequences are KGHSY and FQNENV. The DNA of the CDR3 is TGTGCCAGCAGCCCAAAGGGAACTTCGAACACCGGGGAGCTGTTTTTT. Translated, it gives CASSPKGTSNTGELFF.

V is TRBV7-3 and J is TRBJ2-1; 12 bases match TRBD2. CDR3 length equals 18 residues. J gave up 1 base and V 5 bases, and 9 bases lay outside the gene matches. CDR1 and CDR2 (germline): SGHTA, FQGTGA. As DNA, the CDR3 is TGTGCCAGCAGCCCCCGACTAGCGGGAGTCCATTCCTACAATGAGCAGTTCTTC. Its translation is CASSPRLAGVHSYNEQFF.

The rearrangement links TRBV7-9 to TRBJ1-1; D ambiguous. The V end lost 2 bases, the J end lost 6 bases, and 7 bases lay between the germline ends. Germline CDR1 reads SEHNR; CDR2 reads FQNEAQ (reference sequence). This CDR3 is 12 amino acids long. CDR3 DNA: TGTGCCAGCAGCTTAATAACCTCTGAAGCTTTCTTT. Translated, it gives CASSLITSEAFF. Drawing the rest from reference TRBV7-9 and TRBJ1-1, the complete variable domain is DTGVSQNPRHKITKRGQNVTFRCDPISEHNRLYWYRQTLGQGPEFLTYFQNEAQLEKSRLLSDRFSAERPKGSFSTLEIQRTEQGDSAMYLCASSLITSEAFFGQGTRLTVV.

This clonotype occurred a few times. This rearrangement joins TRBV11-2 to TRBJ2-5; TRBD1 aligns across 9 bases. With V trimmed by 0 bases and J by 5 bases, 4 bases remained unmatched. This CDR3 spans 15 amino acids. CDR1 and CDR2 from the germline V gene are SGHAT and FQNNGV. The CDR3 sequence is CASSLEWDRAETQYF. The CDR3 DNA is TGTGCCAGCAGCTTAGAGTGGGACAGGGCGGAGACCCAGTACTTC.

The V call is TRBV7-9, the J call TRBJ2-5, with D possibly TRBD1 on 5 matching bases. From germline, CDR1 is SEHNR and CDR2 FQNEAQ (reference sequence). The CDR3 sequence is 17 residues long. The ends were cut back, 3 bases at V and 4 bases at J, with 21 bases in the middle. The CDR3 coding sequence is TGTGCCAGCAGCTTCGTTGAGGCAGGGCACACAAGAGAGACCCAGTACTTC. Translating gives CASSFVEAGHTRETQYF. Full variable domain (rest looked up from reference TRBV7-9 and TRBJ2-5): DTGVSQNPRHKITKRGQNVTFRCDPISEHNRLYWYRQTLGQGPEFLTYFQNEAQLEKSRLLSDRFSAERPKGSFSTLEIQRTEQGDSAMYLCASSFVEAGHTRETQYFGPGTRLLVL.

There are a few counts of this clonotype. The V call is TRBV29-1, the J call TRBJ2-1, with TRBD2 matching 16 bases. The germline V gene has CDR1 SQVTM and CDR2 ANQGSEA. V was clipped by 6 bases and J by 12 bases; unmatched bases: 20. The CDR3 sequence is 18 residues long. The CDR3 sequence: CSVTGLAGGVTLGLGQFF. The CDR3 bases are TGCAGCGTGACGGGACTAGCGGGAGGGGTTACCTTGGGCCTTGGGCAGTTCTTC.